This T cell receptor (beta chain) comes out of a study of blood T cell repertoires in COVID-19. Study information: Acute-phase and convalescent COVID-19 samples originated in the United States, Italy and Spain.

Germline V gene lookup returns CDR1 LGHDT and CDR2 YNNKEL (reference sequence). V was trimmed by 4 bases and J by 3 bases, leaving 24 bases between them. This CDR3 comprises 18 residues. In the original analysis: Amplification from reference gene primers served as the basis for estimated nucleated cell counts. The assay was immunoSEQ multiplex PCR, and TCRdb's table has in-frame clones only and misses some. The D gene and trimming were derived from the DNA, and the V and J assignments and clone size from that table. The data contain some 200,000 clones, 94% of them singletons. The chain employs TRBV3-1 (or the pseudogene TRBV3-2) and TRBJ1-2; tentative D call: TRBD1 (5 bases). The specimen sequenced was peripheral blood. This TCR derives from a man aged 30 to 45 with COVID-19, enrolled during active disease. CDR3: CASSLTSIGTFGDYGYTF. CDR3 coding DNA: TGTGCCAGCAGCCTTACTTCCATTGGGACTTTTGGGGACTATGGCTACACCTTC.